This TCR beta chain was documented in a study of radiotherapy plus CTLA-4 blockade in lung cancer. This CDR3 region has 14 residues. The V gene end was trimmed by 0 bases and the J gene end by 8 bases; junction bases not matched to a gene: 6. Profiled with immunoSEQ multiplex PCR; TCRdb holds only in-frame clones, not every one. The table lists over 100,000 clones, just under 90% of them singletons, with approximately 6.6% in the top ten. This specimen was peripheral blood, taken from a patient treated with radiotherapy plus ipilimumab. The rearrangement uses TRBV5-7 and TRBJ1-2, with 8 bases lining up with TRBD1. TRBV5-7 is an open reading frame whose function is uncertain. This clonotype was obtained from a human donor with non-small cell lung cancer that progressed on radiotherapy plus ipilimumab. CDR3 loop: CASSLVQGAEGYTF. The CDR3 DNA reads as TGTGCCAGCAGCTTGGTGCAGGGGGCGGAGGGCTACACCTTC.